Listed here are 14 T cell receptor beta chains from one sample, sequenced in a study of Graves' ophthalmopathy and Graves' hyperthyroidism. Amplification of the TCR beta CDR3 regions used RNA transcripts (as template). Second-round multiplex PCR came after a first-round RT-PCR that employed HTBI primers. TCRdb re-called the multiplex PCR reads through MiXCR, storing one row per CDR3 protein. The sample shows hundreds of thousands of distinct CDR3 sequences, roughly 20% of them seen only once. The specimen was peripheral blood. These receptors were collected from a woman in her late teens or twenties with stable Graves' hyperthyroidism.

V usage is TRBV12-3 or TRBV12-4 and J usage is TRBJ2-5; tentative D call: TRBD1 (5 bases). V was cut by 4 bases and J by 1 base, with 13 bases left in between. The CDR3 sequence is 15 residues long. Here the CDR3 DNA reads TGTGCCAGCAGTTCCGCCGACAGCTCCCAAGAGACCCAGTACTTC. Translated, it gives CASSSADSSQETQYF.

This clonotype occurred many times. V gene TRBV20-1 combines with J gene TRBJ2-5; the match to TRBD2 covers 10 bases. This CDR3 contains 15 residues. The germline V gene encodes CDR1 DFQATT and CDR2 SNEGSKA (reference sequence). The ends lost 6 bases at V and 5 bases at J; junction bases unmatched: 12. The CDR3 sequence: CSAGLLAGVIETQYF. For the CDR3, the DNA is TGCAGTGCGGGACTCCTAGCGGGAGTGATCGAGACCCAGTACTTC.

This clonotype has a count of ten or more. A clone one base away is much larger, so this may be a read error. The chain links TRBV7-3 to TRBJ2-5; the match to TRBD2 covers 9 bases. J gave up 5 bases and V 2 bases, and 6 bases lay outside the gene matches. Germline CDR1 reads SGHTA; CDR2 reads FQGTGA. The CDR3 covers 15 residues. CDR3 sequence (DNA): TGTGCCAGCAGCTTAGGCGGGAGGGTCGGGGAGACCCAGTACTTC. Its protein product is CASSLGGRVGETQYF. The variable domain in full, completed from reference TRBV7-3 and TRBJ2-5, reads GAGVSQTPSNKVTEKGKYVELRCDPISGHTALYWYRQSLGQGPEFLIYFQGTGAADDSGLPNDRFFAVRPEGSVSTLKIQRTERGDSAVYLCASSLGGRVGETQYFGPGTRLLVL.

This clonotype was seen a few times. The V call is TRBV30, the J call TRBJ1-1; 7 nucleotides match TRBD1. The length of the CDR3 is 14 residues. CDR1 and CDR2 from the germline V gene are GTSNPN and SVGIG (reference sequence). V lost 7 bases, J lost 1 base, and 9 bases stayed unmatched. The DNA of the CDR3 is TGTGCCTCCCAATCCGGGACAGAGAACACTGAAGCTTTCTTT. This translates into CASQSGTENTEAFF.

The chain employs TRBV6-1 and TRBJ2-7; 7 bases line up with TRBD1. The length of the CDR3 is 15 residues. V dropped 6 bases and J dropped 0; count of bases not matched to a gene: 8. CDR1 is MNHNS, CDR2 SASEGT, per germline. CDR3 region: CASRQQGPGSYEQYF. For the CDR3, the DNA is TGTGCCAGCAGGCAACAGGGGCCTGGCTCCTACGAGCAGTACTTC.

In this sample, this clonotype turned up many times. The gene calls are TRBV12-3 or TRBV12-4 and TRBJ2-3; no firm D call. Trimming cost V 3 bases and J 2 bases, with 12 bases left between them. CDR3 length: 15 amino acids. The CDR3 region has the DNA TGTGCCAGCAGTTTTTCGAGGTCTAACACAGATACGCAGTATTTT. Residues: CASSFSRSNTDTQYF.

This clonotype was seen ten or more times. This rearrangement joins TRBV2 to TRBJ2-2; the D is unclear. The CDR3 covers 15 residues. CDR1 and CDR2 from the germline V gene are SNHLY and FYNNEI. V lost 3 bases to trimming and J lost 6 bases, with 14 bases between them. The CDR3 sequence: CASSEQQFTSGELFF. As DNA, the CDR3 is TGTGCCAGCAGTGAGCAACAGTTTACATCCGGGGAGCTGTTTTTT.

This clonotype was counted many times. This chain links TRBV12-3 or TRBV12-4 with TRBJ2-7, with TRBD1 matching 7 bases. Losses at the gene ends were 4 bases for V and 2 bases for J; bases not matched to a gene: 8. The CDR3 is 15 residues long. CDR3 sequence reads: CASSSTGPDPYEQYF. Here the CDR3 DNA reads TGTGCCAGCAGTTCGACAGGGCCGGACCCCTACGAGCAGTACTTC.

This clonotype was seen repeatedly, ten times or more. The genes are TRBV12-3 or TRBV12-4 and TRBJ2-2, with D perhaps TRBD2 (5 bases). The CDR3 is 15 residues long. The germline V and J ends were trimmed by 5 bases and 5 bases, with 15 bases remaining between them. This CDR3 is CASSRTGPGTGELFF. CDR3 in DNA: TGTGCCAGCAGTCGGACTGGGCCGGGGACCGGGGAGCTGTTTTTT.

This clonotype was found many times. The chain joins TRBV5-1 to TRBJ1-5, with 8 bases fitting TRBD1. This CDR3 contains 15 residues. CDR1 is SGHRS and CDR2 is YFSETQ in the germline V gene. The V gene end was trimmed by 0 bases and the J gene end by 7 bases; junction bases not matched to a gene: 6. CDR3: CASSLDRGAGQPQHF. CDR3 nucleotides: TGCGCCAGCAGCTTGGACAGGGGGGCTGGGCAGCCCCAGCATTTT.

In the case of this clonotype: This sequence may be a read error, since a much larger clone differs from it by one base. This chain connects TRBV19 to TRBJ2-5; D is undetermined. The CDR3 is made up of 13 amino acids. Germline CDR1 reads LNHDA; CDR2 reads SQIVND (reference sequence). For the CDR3, the DNA is TGTGGCAGTAGTATCCCGGGTTGGGAGACCCAGTACTTC. This translates into CGSSIPGWETQYF.

This clonotype was seen ten or more times. The chain uses TRBV18 and TRBJ1-3; D perhaps matches TRBD1 (6 bases). Germline CDR1 reads KGHSH; CDR2 reads LQKENI. Trimming removed 3 bases from V and 7 bases from J, with 16 bases in between. The CDR3 is 15 residues long. Here the CDR3 DNA reads TGTGCCAGCTCACCTGGAGCGGGGGCTCTCAACACCATATATTTT. It encodes CASSPGAGALNTIYF. Complete variable domain (other parts from reference TRBV18 and TRBJ1-3): NAGVMQNPRHLVRRRGQEARLRCSPMKGHSHVYWYRQLPEEGLKFMVYLQKENIIDESGMPKERFSAEFPKEGPSILRIQQVVRGDSAAYFCASSPGAGALNTIYFGEGSWLTVV.

This clonotype was observed at least ten times. V usage is TRBV20-1 and J usage is TRBJ2-2, with D hard to call. Trimming removed 0 bases from V and 7 bases from J, with 9 bases in between. The CDR3 spans 13 residues. Germline V gene sequence: CDR1 DFQATT, CDR2 SNEGSKA (reference sequence). This CDR3 reads CSARDGRNGELFF. In nucleotides, the CDR3 is TGCAGTGCTAGAGATGGCCGCAACGGGGAGCTGTTTTTT.

This clonotype has ten or more counts. The chain carries TRBV6-2 or TRBV6-3 and TRBJ1-6; no firm D call. The CDR3 is 13 amino acids. Germline CDR1 reads MNHEY; CDR2 reads SVGEGT. Trimming took 6 bases from V and 11 from J, leaving 14 bases between them. CDR3 residues: CASRPGEGPPLHF. DNA of the CDR3: TGTGCCAGCAGACCGGGAGAAGGTCCACCCCTCCACTTT.